This passage covers 24 T cell receptor beta chains from one sample sequenced in a study of T-cell reconstitution after alpha-beta-depleted transplantation in children. It was with unique molecular identifiers that the TCRbeta library was prepared. TCRdb recomputed calls from the PCR reads with MiXCR, one row per CDR3 protein. The sample includes roughly 590,000 distinct CDR3 sequences, roughly 15% of them seen just once. Specimen: PBMCs from the stem cell graft donor, collected from the stem cell graft. The receptors shown here come from a human donor who donated a stem cell graft to a child with acute myeloid leukemia.

This clonotype occurred many times. V and J are TRBV20-1 and TRBJ2-5; TRBD1 might be the D (5 bases). V was pared by 0 bases and J by 2 bases, with 10 bases between. The CDR3 covers 14 residues. Germline CDR1 is DFQATT and CDR2 is SNEGSKA (reference sequence). The DNA of the CDR3 is TGCAGTGCTAGAGATCAAGACAGACAAGAGACCCAGTACTTC. It yields the protein CSARDQDRQETQYF.

The rearrangement links TRBV7-2 to TRBJ1-4; possibly TRBD1 for D (6 bases). In germline, CDR1 is SGHTA, CDR2 FQGNSA. Trimming shortened V by 2 bases and J by 7 bases, and 14 bases separated the two germline ends. The CDR3 is 15 residues long. The CDR3 reads CASSLRGGAFEKLFF. Written as DNA, the CDR3 is TGTGCCAGCAGCTTACGGGGGGGCGCATTTGAAAAACTGTTTTTT. The complete variable domain, with remaining parts taken from reference TRBV7-2 and TRBJ1-4, reads GAGVSQSPSNKVTEKGKDVELRCDPISGHTALYWYRQSLGQGLEFLIYFQGNSAPDKSGLPSDRFSAERTGGSVSTLTIQRTQQEDSAVYLCASSLRGGAFEKLFFGSGTQLSVL.

This clonotype was seen at least ten times. The chain joins TRBV7-2 to TRBJ1-1; D gene ambiguous. The CDR3 extends over 15 amino acids. Trimming removed 5 bases from V and 0 bases from J, with 13 bases in between. Germline CDR1 reads SGHTA; CDR2 reads FQGNSA. The chain's CDR3 is CASSRVGSLNTEAFF. Here the CDR3 DNA reads TGTGCCAGCAGCCGGGTGGGCAGTCTGAACACTGAAGCTTTCTTT.

CDR3 sequence (DNA): TGTGCCAGCAGCCCCGGATCCCTAGGGGAGACCCAGTACTTC. Amino acids: CASSPGSLGETQYF. V is TRBV7-8 and J is TRBJ2-5, with D hard to call. V lost 5 bases and J 5 bases, leaving 15 bases between the germline ends. The CDR3 is 14 residues long. Germline V gene data show CDR1 as SGHVS and CDR2 as FQNEAQ.

The chain is built from TRBV7-7 and TRBJ2-2, with 7 bases fitting TRBD1. V was clipped by 5 bases and J by 6 bases; unmatched bases: 9. CDR1 and CDR2 (germline): SSHAT, FNYEAQ (reference sequence). The CDR3 has 15 residues. CDR3 DNA sequence: TGTGCCAGCAGCCCACAGGGGTACCTCGCCGGGGAGCTGTTTTTT. Residues: CASSPQGYLAGELFF. Complete variable domain (other parts from reference TRBV7-7 and TRBJ2-2): GAGVSQSPRYKVTKRGQDVTLRCDPISSHATLYWYQQALGQGPEFLTYFNYEAQPDKSGLPSDRFSAERPEGSISTLTIQRTEQRDSAMYRCASSPQGYLAGELFFGEGSRLTVL.

This clonotype was counted many times. The chain joins TRBV20-1 to TRBJ2-7; possible D gene TRBD1, 7 bases. The V end was cut by 1 base, the J end by 0 bases, with 10 bases between. There are 14 residues in the CDR3. CDR1 and CDR2 (germline): DFQATT, SNEGSKA (reference sequence). For the CDR3, the DNA is TGCAGTGCTAGAGGCGGGACAGTCTCCTACGAGCAGTACGTC. Amino acid sequence: CSARGGTVSYEQYV.

Many counts were recorded for this clonotype. The chain couples TRBV20-1 to TRBJ2-3, with a possible D match to TRBD2 (6 bases). Per germline, CDR1 DFQATT and CDR2 SNEGSKA (reference sequence). Deletions cut 6 bases from V and 1 base from J, with 11 bases between. The CDR3 runs to 13 residues. CDR3 amino acids: CSAGWGGTDTQYF. The CDR3 DNA reads as TGCAGTGCAGGGTGGGGGGGCACAGATACGCAGTATTTT.

The sample holds many counts of this clonotype. The rearrangement uses TRBV5-1 and TRBJ2-3; the D gene could be TRBD1 or TRBD2 (6 bases each). The V end was cut by 2 bases, the J end by 3 bases, with 16 bases between. The CDR3 totals 16 residues. In germline, CDR1 is SGHRS, CDR2 YFSETQ. The CDR3 here is CASSFTPQGRTDTQYF. In nucleotides, the CDR3 is TGCGCCAGCAGCTTTACACCGCAGGGGAGGACAGATACGCAGTATTTT.

This clonotype has just a few counts. CDR3 DNA sequence: TGTGCCAGCTCACCACTCGTGGGGACGGACCAAGAGACCCAGTACTTC. Its protein is CASSPLVGTDQETQYF. This chain joins TRBV18 and TRBJ2-5; D tentatively reads TRBD1 or TRBD2 (5 bases each). The CDR3 has 16 residues. The germline V gene encodes CDR1 KGHSH and CDR2 LQKENI. Trimming cost V 1 base and J 0 bases, with 12 bases left between them.

This clonotype was observed at least ten times. This chain connects TRBV9 to TRBJ2-5, with D possibly TRBD2 on 5 matching bases. The germline V gene encodes CDR1 SGDLS and CDR2 YYNGEE. This CDR3 is 15 amino acids long. V was cut by 0 bases and J by 3 bases, with 12 bases left in between. CDR3 residues: CASSVGSEGEETQYF. CDR3 in DNA: TGTGCCAGCAGCGTAGGTAGCGAGGGAGAAGAGACCCAGTACTTC.

The chain links TRBV7-6 to TRBJ2-5, with a tentative D call TRBD2 (6 bases). Germline V CDR1 and CDR2: SGHVS, FNYEAQ. The CDR3 consists of 14 residues. Trimming stripped 5 bases from V and 9 bases from J, with 19 bases between. The CDR3 coding sequence is TGTGCCAGCAGCCACCGGGACTCCCTTGGGGCCCAGTACTTC. This translates into CASSHRDSLGAQYF.

This clonotype has just one count. This clone may be a read error of a much larger clone one base away. The chain combines TRBV7-3 with TRBJ2-1; D gene uncertain. Germline CDR1 reads SGHTA; CDR2 reads FQGTGA. This CDR3 has 16 amino acids. The ends were cut back, 1 base at V and 2 bases at J, with 12 bases in the middle. The CDR3 DNA follows: TGTGCCAGCAGCTTAAAAGGATCGGAGACCTACAATGAGCAGTTCTTC. It translates to CASSLKGSETYNEQFF. Based on the CDR3 plus reference TRBV7-3 and TRBJ2-1, the full variable domain is GAGVSQTPSNKVTEKGKYVELRCDPISGHTALYWYRQSLGQGPEFLIYFQGTGAADDSGLPNDRFFAVRPEGSVSTLKIQRTERGDSAVYLCASSLKGSETYNEQFFGPGTRLTVL.

The chain combines TRBV7-2 with TRBJ1-2; TRBD1 is a possible D gene (6 bases). Trimming left V 1 base short and J 6 bases short, with 18 bases between. The germline gives CDR1 SGHTA, CDR2 FQGNSA. The CDR3 is 16 amino acids. This CDR3 reads CASSLGGAIELNGYTF. As DNA, the CDR3 is TGTGCCAGCAGCTTAGGGGGGGCGATTGAACTAAATGGCTACACCTTC.

The chain joins TRBV12-3 or TRBV12-4 to TRBJ2-6; D is unclear. The CDR3 consists of 16 residues. V was cut by 8 bases and J by 4 bases, with 18 bases left in between. CDR3 amino acids: CASRSSQARGANVLTF. For the CDR3, the DNA is TGTGCCAGCCGATCATCGCAGGCGCGCGGGGCCAACGTCCTGACTTTC.

This clonotype was picked up a small number of times. The chain is built from TRBV7-2 and TRBJ1-4, with 7 bases that match TRBD1. V lost 5 bases, J lost 3 bases, and 9 bases stayed unmatched. The CDR3 has 16 amino acids. Germline V gene lookup returns CDR1 SGHTA and CDR2 FQGNSA. In DNA form, the CDR3 reads TGTGCCAGCAGCCCCCTCCGGGGGACAGCTAATGAAAAACTGTTTTTT. It yields the protein CASSPLRGTANEKLFF.

In this sample, this clonotype turned up many times. The rearrangement joins TRBV12-3 or TRBV12-4 to TRBJ1-1, with D unclear. This CDR3 has 11 residues. Trimming removed 7 bases from V and 1 base from J, with 4 bases in between. CDR3 in amino acids: CASIKNTEAFF. The CDR3 region has the DNA TGTGCCAGCATCAAGAACACTGAAGCTTTCTTT.

In this sample, this clonotype turned up a few times. The V and J genes are TRBV29-1 and TRBJ2-4; D possibly corresponds to TRBD2 (5 bases). V lost 3 bases and J 0 bases, leaving 9 bases between the germline ends. Germline CDR1 SQVTM, CDR2 ANQGSEA. This CDR3 comprises 14 residues. The CDR3 loop reads CSVESGIAKNIQYF. CDR3 in DNA: TGCAGCGTTGAGAGCGGAATAGCCAAAAACATTCAGTACTTC.

The table lists this clonotype with many counts. The gene calls are TRBV5-6 and TRBJ2-1, with 7 bases lining up with TRBD2. V was pared by 6 bases and J by 11 bases, with 8 bases of the junction left unmatched. Germline lookup yields CDR1 SGHDT and CDR2 YYEEEE. The CDR3 is 12 residues long. The DNA of the CDR3 is TGTGCCAGCACCCTGTCGCGGGGGAAGCAGTTCTTC. It is translated as CASTLSRGKQFF.

This chain links TRBV7-9 with TRBJ1-1; maybe TRBD1 (5 bases). The germline V and J ends were trimmed by 1 base and 7 bases, with 7 bases remaining between them. The CDR3 is made up of 12 amino acids. Per germline, CDR1 SEHNR and CDR2 FQNEAQ (reference sequence). Here the CDR3 reads CASSLGRGEAFF. The DNA for the CDR3 is TGTGCCAGCAGCTTAGGGAGGGGTGAAGCTTTCTTT.

CDR3 DNA: TGTGCCAGCAGCTTATCCGACAACGAGCAGTACTTC. Amino acids: CASSLSDNEQYF. The V gene is TRBV7-6, the J gene TRBJ2-7; D gene uncertain. This CDR3 contains 12 residues. Germline V gene data show CDR1 as SGHVS and CDR2 as FNYEAQ. V was shortened by 2 bases and J by 5 bases, with 7 bases between the two germline ends.

The genes are TRBV12-3 or TRBV12-4 and TRBJ1-4; 8 nucleotides line up with TRBD1. The CDR3 contains 18 residues. The V and J ends lost 1 base and 6 bases, in that order; junction bases with no gene match: 13. CDR3 region: CASSLGSGGRLFHEKLFF. In DNA, the CDR3 is TGTGCCAGCAGTTTAGGGTCAGGGGGCAGGCTATTTCATGAAAAACTGTTTTTT.

This clonotype occurred many times. This chain links TRBV15 with TRBJ2-5, with unresolved D. CDR3 length: 13 residues. Germline-derived CDR1 and CDR2 are LNHNV and YYDKDF (reference sequence). V lost 5 bases and J 0 bases, leaving 7 bases between the germline ends. The CDR3 DNA reads TGTGCCACCAGCTTGCGGAACCAAGAGACCCAGTACTTC. Protein sequence: CATSLRNQETQYF.

There are many counts of this clonotype. The chain employs TRBV20-1 and TRBJ2-7, with 7 bases matching TRBD1. V shed 3 bases, J shed 1 base, and the junction held 12 bases outside the gene matches. CDR3 length equals 16 residues. CDR1 and CDR2 (germline): DFQATT, SNEGSKA (reference sequence). The CDR3 is CSASRRRDSFSYEQYF. The CDR3 DNA follows: TGCAGTGCTAGTCGCCGCCGGGACAGCTTTTCCTACGAGCAGTACTTC.

V and J are TRBV12-3 or TRBV12-4 and TRBJ2-1, with a possible D match to TRBD2 (7 bases). The CDR3 is 11 residues long. V was pared by 7 bases and J by 14 bases, with 15 bases between. The DNA of the CDR3 is TGTGCCAGCATCATTGGGGGGGCGGAGTTCTTC. Encoded protein: CASIIGGAEFF.